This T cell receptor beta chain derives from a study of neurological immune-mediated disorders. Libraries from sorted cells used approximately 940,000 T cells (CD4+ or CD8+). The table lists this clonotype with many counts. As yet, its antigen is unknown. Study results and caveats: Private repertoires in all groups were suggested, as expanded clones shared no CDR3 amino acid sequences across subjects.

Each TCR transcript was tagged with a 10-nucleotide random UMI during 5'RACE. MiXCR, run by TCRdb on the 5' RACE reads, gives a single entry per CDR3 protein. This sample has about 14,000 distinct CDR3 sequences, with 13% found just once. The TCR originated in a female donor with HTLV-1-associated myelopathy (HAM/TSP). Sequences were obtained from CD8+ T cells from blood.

CDR3 residues: CAISRVSIPYNEQFF. CDR3 nucleotide sequence: TGTGCCATCAGTCGGGTATCTATCCCCTACAATGAGCAGTTCTTC. V is TRBV10-3 and J is TRBJ2-1; D is unclear. This CDR3 has 15 residues. V was shortened by 5 bases and J by 2 bases, with 13 bases between the two germline ends. Germline V CDR1 and CDR2: ENHRY, SYGVKD.